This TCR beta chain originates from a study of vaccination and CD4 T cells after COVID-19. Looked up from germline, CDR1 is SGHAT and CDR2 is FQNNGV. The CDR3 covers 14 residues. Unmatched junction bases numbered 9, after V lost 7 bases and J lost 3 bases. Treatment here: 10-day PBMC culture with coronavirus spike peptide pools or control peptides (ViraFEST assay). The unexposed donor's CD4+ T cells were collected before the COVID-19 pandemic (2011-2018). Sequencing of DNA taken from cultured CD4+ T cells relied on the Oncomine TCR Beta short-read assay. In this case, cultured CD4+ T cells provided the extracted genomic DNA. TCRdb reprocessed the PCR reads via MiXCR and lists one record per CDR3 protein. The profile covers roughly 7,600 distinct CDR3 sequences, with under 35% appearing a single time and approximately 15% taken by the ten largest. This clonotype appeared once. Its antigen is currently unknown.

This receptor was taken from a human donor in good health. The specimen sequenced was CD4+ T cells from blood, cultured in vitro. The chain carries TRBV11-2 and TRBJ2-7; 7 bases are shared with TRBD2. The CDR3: CASTQRASGYEQYF. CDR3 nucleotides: TGTGCCAGCACCCAAAGGGCTAGCGGCTACGAGCAGTACTTC.